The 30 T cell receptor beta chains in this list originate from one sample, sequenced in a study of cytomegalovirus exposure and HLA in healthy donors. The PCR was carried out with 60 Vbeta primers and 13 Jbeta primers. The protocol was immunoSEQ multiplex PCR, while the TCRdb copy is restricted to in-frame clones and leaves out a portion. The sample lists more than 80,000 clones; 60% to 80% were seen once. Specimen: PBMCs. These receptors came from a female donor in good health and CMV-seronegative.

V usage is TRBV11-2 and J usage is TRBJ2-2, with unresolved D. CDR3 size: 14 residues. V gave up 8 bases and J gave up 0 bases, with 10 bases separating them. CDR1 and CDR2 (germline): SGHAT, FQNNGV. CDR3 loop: CASALVPNTGELFF. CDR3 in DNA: TGTGCCAGCGCGTTAGTCCCGAACACCGGGGAGCTGTTTTTT.

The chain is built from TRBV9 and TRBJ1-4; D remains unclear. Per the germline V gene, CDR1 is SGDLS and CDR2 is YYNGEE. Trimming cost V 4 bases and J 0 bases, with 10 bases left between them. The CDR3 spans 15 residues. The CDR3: CASSPRGTTNEKLFF. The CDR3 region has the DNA TGTGCCAGCAGCCCCCGCGGGACAACTAATGAAAAACTGTTTTTT.

In DNA form, the CDR3 reads TGTGCCAGCAGCCTCCGGGACACCTTCTACAATGAGCAGTTCTTC. The encoded protein is CASSLRDTFYNEQFF. The V and J genes are TRBV6-1 and TRBJ2-1, with TRBD1 as a possible D gene (6 bases). This CDR3 has 15 residues. CDR1 and CDR2 from the germline V gene are MNHNS and SASEGT. V lost 6 bases to trimming and J lost 3 bases, with 15 bases between them.

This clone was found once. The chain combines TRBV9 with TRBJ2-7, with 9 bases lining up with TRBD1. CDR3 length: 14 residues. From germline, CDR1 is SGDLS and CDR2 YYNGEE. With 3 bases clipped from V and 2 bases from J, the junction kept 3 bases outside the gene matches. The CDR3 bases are TGTGCCAGCAGCGCGACAGGGGGAACCTACGAGCAGTACTTC. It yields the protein CASSATGGTYEQYF.

The CDR3 bases are TGTGCCAGCAGCTCCCCTCGGATGGCAGGGGGTGGCACTAATGAAAAACTGTTTTTT. Encoded protein: CASSSPRMAGGGTNEKLFF. The chain joins TRBV11-3 to TRBJ1-4; TRBD1 agrees at 7 bases. The germline CDR1 and CDR2 sequences are SGHNT and YENEEA. This CDR3 contains 19 residues. The V gene end was trimmed by 4 bases and the J gene end by 2 bases; junction bases not matched to a gene: 16.

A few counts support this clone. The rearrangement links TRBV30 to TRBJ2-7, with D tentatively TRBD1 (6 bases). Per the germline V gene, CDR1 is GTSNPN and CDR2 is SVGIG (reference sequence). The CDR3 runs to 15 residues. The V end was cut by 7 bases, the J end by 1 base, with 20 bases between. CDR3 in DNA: TGTGCCTTATCCTTCCCCCGGGACATTTCCTACGAGCAGTACTTC. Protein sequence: CALSFPRDISYEQYF.

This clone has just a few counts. Written as DNA, the CDR3 is TGTGCCAGCAGCTTAGGAAGCGCCGCCAGCTCTGGAAACACCATATATTTT. Its protein is CASSLGSAASSGNTIYF. The chain uses TRBV5-5 and TRBJ1-3, with no clear D. Trimming removed 2 bases at V and 0 bases at J, with 15 bases between. This CDR3 is built from 17 residues. Looked up from germline, CDR1 is SGHKS and CDR2 is YYEKEE (reference sequence). The whole variable domain, filled in from reference TRBV5-5 and TRBJ1-3, reads DAGVTQSPTHLIKTRGQQVTLRCSPISGHKSVSWYQQVLGQGPQFIFQYYEKEERGRGNFPDRFSARQFPNYSSELNVNALLLGDSALYLCASSLGSAASSGNTIYFGEGSWLTVV.

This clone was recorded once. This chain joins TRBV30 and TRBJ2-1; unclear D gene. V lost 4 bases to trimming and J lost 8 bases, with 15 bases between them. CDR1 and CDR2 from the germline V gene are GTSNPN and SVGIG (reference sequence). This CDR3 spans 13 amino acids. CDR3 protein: CAWTPPAADEQFF. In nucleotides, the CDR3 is TGTGCCTGGACCCCTCCTGCGGCAGATGAGCAGTTCTTC.

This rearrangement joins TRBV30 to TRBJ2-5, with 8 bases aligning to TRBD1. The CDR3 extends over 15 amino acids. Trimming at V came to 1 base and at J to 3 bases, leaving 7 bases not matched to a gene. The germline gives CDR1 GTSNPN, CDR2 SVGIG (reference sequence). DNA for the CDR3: TGTGCCTGGAGTGGGACAGGGTCAAAAAAAGAGACCCAGTACTTC. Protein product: CAWSGTGSKKETQYF.

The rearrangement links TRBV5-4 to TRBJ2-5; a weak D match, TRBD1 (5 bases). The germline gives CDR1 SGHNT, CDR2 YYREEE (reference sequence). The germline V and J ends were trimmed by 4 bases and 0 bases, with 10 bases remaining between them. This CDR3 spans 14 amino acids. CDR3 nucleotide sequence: TGTGCCAGCAGCACCTCGGACAACCAAGAGACCCAGTACTTC. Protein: CASSTSDNQETQYF.

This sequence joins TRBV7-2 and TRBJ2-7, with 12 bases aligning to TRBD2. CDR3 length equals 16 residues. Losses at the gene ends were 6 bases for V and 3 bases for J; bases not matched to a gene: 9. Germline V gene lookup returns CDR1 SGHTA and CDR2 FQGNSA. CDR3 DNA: TGTGCCAGCAGTTCGACTAGCGGGGGAAGGGGCTACGAGCAGTACTTC. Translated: CASSSTSGGRGYEQYF.

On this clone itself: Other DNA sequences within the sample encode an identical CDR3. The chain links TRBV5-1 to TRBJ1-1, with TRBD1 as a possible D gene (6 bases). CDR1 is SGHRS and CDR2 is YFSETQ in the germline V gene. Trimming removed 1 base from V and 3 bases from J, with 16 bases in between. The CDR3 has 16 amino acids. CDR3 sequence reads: CASSLTPGEGDTEAFF. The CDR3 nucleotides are TGCGCCAGCAGCTTGACGCCAGGGGAAGGGGACACTGAAGCTTTCTTT.

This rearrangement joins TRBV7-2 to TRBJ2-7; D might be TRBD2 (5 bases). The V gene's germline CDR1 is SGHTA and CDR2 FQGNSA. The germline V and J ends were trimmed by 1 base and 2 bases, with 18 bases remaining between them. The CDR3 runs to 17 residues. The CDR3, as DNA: TGTGCCAGCAGCTTAGGAGTGGGGAGCGGTGGGACCTACGAGCAGTACTTC. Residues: CASSLGVGSGGTYEQYF.

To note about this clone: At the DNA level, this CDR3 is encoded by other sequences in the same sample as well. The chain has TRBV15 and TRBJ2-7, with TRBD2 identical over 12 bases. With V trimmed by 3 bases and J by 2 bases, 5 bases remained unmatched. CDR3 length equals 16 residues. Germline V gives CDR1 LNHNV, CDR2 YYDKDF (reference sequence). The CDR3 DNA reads TGTGCCACCAGCAGCGGCCTAGCGGGAGGGCCCTACGAGCAGTACTTC. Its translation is CATSSGLAGGPYEQYF.

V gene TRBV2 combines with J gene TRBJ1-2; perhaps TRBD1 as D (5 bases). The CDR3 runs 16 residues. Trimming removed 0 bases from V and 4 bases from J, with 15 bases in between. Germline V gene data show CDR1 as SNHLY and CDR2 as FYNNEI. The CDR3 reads CASSEARGPGFYGYTF. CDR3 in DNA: TGTGCCAGCAGTGAAGCGCGGGGACCAGGGTTCTATGGCTACACCTTC.

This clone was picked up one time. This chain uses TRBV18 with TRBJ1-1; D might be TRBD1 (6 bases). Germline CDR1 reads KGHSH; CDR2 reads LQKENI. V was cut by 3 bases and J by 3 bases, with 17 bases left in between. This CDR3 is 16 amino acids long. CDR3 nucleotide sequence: TGTGCCAGCTCACCGACGTCTAGGGCAGGGGACACTGAAGCTTTCTTT. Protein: CASSPTSRAGDTEAFF.

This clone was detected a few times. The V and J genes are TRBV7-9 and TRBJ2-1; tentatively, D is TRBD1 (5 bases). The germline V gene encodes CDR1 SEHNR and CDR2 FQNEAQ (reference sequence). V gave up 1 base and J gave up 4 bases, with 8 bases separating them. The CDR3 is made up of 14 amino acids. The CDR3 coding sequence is TGTGCCAGCAGCTTAGACAGGAGATACAATGAGCAGTTCTTC. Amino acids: CASSLDRRYNEQFF.

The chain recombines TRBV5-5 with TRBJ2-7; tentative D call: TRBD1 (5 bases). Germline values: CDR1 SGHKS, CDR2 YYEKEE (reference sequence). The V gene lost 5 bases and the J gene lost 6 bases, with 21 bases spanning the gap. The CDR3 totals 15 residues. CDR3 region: CASSLMQGVLGEQYF. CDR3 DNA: TGTGCCAGCAGTTTGATGCAGGGTGTCCTAGGCGAGCAGTACTTC.

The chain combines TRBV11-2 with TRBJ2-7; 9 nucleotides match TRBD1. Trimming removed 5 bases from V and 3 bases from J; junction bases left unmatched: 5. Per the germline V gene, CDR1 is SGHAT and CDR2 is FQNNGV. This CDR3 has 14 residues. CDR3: CASSRRDRVYEQYF. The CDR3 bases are TGTGCCAGCAGCCGTCGGGACAGGGTCTACGAGCAGTACTTC.

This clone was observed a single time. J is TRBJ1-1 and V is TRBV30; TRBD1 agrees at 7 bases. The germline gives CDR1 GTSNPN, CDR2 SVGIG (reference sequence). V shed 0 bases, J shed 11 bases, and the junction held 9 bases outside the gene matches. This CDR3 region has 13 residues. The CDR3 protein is CAWSVFRGVLAFF. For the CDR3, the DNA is TGTGCCTGGAGTGTATTCAGGGGGGTTTTGGCTTTCTTT.

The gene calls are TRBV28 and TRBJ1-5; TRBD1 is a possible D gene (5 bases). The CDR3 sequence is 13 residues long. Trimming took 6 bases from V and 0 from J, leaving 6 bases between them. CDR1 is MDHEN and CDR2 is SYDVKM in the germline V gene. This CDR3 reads CASRTVSNQPQHF. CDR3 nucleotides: TGTGCCAGCAGGACAGTTAGCAATCAGCCCCAGCATTTT. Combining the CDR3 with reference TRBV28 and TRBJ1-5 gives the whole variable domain DVKVTQSSRYLVKRTGEKVFLECVQDMDHENMFWYRQDPGLGLRLIYFSYDVKMKEKGDIPEGYSVSREKKERFSLILESASTNQTSMYLCASRTVSNQPQHFGDGTRLSIL.

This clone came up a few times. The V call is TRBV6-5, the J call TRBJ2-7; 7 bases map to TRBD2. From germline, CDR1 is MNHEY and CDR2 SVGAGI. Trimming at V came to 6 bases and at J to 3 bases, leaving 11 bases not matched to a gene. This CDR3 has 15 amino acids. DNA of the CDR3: TGTGCCAGCAGCCTAGGAGCGGGACTCGGCTACGAGCAGTACTTC. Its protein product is CASSLGAGLGYEQYF.

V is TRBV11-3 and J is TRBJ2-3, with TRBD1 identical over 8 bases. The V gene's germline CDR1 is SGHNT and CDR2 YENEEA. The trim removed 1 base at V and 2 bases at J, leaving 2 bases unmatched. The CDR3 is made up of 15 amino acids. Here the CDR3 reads CASSLGTGPTDTQYF. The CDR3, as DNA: TGTGCCAGCAGCTTAGGGACAGGGCCCACAGATACGCAGTATTTT. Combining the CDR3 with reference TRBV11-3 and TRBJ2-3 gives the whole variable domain EAGVVQSPRYKIIEKKQPVAFWCNPISGHNTLYWYLQNLGQGPELLIRYENEEAVDDSQLPKDRFSAERLKGVDSTLKIQPAELGDSAVYLCASSLGTGPTDTQYFGPGTRLTVL.

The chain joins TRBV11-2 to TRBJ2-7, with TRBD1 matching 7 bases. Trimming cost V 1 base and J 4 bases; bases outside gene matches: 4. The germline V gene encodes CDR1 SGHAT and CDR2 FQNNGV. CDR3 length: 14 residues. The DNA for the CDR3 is TGTGCCAGCAGCTTAGTAATACAGGGGTACGAGCAGTACTTC. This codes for CASSLVIQGYEQYF.

The CDR3 bases are TGTGCCAGCCGGCCGGAGTATTCTGGAAACACCATATATTTT. Encoded protein: CASRPEYSGNTIYF. The V gene is TRBV6-1, the J gene TRBJ1-3; D remains unclear. CDR3 length: 14 residues. V lost 8 bases, J lost 1 base, and 12 bases lay in between. The V gene's germline CDR1 is MNHNS and CDR2 SASEGT.

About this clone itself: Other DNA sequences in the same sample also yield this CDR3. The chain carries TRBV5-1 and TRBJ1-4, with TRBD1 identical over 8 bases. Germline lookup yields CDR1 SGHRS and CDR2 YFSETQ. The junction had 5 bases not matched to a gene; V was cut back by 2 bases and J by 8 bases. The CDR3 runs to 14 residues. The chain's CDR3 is CASSLGGQGEKLFF. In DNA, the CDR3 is TGCGCCAGCAGCTTAGGCGGACAGGGCGAAAAACTGTTTTTT. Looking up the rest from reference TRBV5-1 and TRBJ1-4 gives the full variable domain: KAGVTQTPRYLIKTRGQQVTLSCSPISGHRSVSWYQQTPGQGLQFLFEYFSETQRNKGNFPGRFSGRQFSNSRSEMNVSTLELGDSALYLCASSLGGQGEKLFFGSGTQLSVL.

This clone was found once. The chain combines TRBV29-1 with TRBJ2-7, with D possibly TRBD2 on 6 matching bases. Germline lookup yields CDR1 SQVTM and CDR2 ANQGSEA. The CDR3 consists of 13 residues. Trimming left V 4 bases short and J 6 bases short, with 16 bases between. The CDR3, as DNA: TGCAGCGTTGGGGCTAGCGACGGGGGCGAGCAGTACTTC. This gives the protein CSVGASDGGEQYF.

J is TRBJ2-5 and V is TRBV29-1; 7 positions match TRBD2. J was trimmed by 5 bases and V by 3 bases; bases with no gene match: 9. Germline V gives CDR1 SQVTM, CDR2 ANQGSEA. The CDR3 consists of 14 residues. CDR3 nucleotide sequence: TGCAGCGTTGACCCTAGCGGCAGAAGGGAGACCCAGTACTTC. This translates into CSVDPSGRRETQYF.

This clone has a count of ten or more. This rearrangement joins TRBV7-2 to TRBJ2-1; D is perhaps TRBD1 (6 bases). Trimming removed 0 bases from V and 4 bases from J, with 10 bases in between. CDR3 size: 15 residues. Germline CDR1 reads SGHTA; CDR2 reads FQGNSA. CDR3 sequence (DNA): TGTGCCAGCAGCTTAGCACAGGGCAGATACAATGAGCAGTTCTTC. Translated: CASSLAQGRYNEQFF.

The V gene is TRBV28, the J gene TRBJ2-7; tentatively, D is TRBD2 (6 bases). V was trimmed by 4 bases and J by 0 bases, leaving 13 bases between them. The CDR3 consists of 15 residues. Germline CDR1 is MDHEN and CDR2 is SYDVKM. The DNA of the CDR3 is TGTGCCAGCAGTTATCCCCAGGGACTCTCCTACGAGCAGTACTTC. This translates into CASSYPQGLSYEQYF.